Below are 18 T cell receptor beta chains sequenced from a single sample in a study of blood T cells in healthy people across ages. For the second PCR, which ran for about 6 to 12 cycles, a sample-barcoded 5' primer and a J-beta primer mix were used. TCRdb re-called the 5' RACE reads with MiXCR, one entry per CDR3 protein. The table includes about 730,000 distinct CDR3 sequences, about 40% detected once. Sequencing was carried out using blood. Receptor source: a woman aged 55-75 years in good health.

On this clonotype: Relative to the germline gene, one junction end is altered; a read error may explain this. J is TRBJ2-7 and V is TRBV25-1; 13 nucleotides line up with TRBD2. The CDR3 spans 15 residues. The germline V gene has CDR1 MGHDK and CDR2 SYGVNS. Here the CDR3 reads CASSDTGTSGIERYF. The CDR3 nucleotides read TGTGCCAGCAGTGACACCGGGACTAGCGGGATCGAGCGGTACTTC.

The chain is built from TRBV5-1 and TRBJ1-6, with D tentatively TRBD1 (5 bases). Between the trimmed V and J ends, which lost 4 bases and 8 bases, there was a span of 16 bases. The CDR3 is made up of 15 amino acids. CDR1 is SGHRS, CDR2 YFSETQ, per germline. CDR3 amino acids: CASSEEGRGYSPLHF. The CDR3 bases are TGCGCCAGCAGCGAAGAGGGGCGAGGTTATTCACCCCTCCACTTT. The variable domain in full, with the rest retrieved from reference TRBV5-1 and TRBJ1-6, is KAGVTQTPRYLIKTRGQQVTLSCSPISGHRSVSWYQQTPGQGLQFLFEYFSETQRNKGNFPGRFSGRQFSNSRSEMNVSTLELGDSALYLCASSEEGRGYSPLHFGNGTRLTVT.

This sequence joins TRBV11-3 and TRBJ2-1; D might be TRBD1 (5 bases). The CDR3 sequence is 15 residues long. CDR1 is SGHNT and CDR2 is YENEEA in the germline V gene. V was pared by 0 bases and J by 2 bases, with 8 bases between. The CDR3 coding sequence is TGTGCCAGCAGCTTAGATGCAGGGCCCTACAATGAGCAGTTCTTC. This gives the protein CASSLDAGPYNEQFF. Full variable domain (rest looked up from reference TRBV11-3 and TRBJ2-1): EAGVVQSPRYKIIEKKQPVAFWCNPISGHNTLYWYLQNLGQGPELLIRYENEEAVDDSQLPKDRFSAERLKGVDSTLKIQPAELGDSAVYLCASSLDAGPYNEQFFGPGTRLTVL.

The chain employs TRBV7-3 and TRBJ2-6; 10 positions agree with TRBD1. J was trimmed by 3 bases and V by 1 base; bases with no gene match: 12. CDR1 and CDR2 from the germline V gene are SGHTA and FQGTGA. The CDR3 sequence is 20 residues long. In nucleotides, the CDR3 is TGTGCCAGCAGCTTAATGGGTCGCGGGACAGGGGCAAGTGGGGCCAACGTCCTGACTTTC. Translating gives CASSLMGRGTGASGANVLTF.

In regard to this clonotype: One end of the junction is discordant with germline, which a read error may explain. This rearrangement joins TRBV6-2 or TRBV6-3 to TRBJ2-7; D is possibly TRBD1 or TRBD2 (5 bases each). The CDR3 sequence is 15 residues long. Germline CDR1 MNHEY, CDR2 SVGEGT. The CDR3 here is CASSTQAVADYGQYF. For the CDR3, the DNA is TGTGCCAGCAGCACACAGGCCGTGGCCGACTACGGGCAGTACTTC.

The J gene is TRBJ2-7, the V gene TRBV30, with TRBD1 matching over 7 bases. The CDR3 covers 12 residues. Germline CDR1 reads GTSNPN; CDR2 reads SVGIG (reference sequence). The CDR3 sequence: CVLSTQGYEQYF. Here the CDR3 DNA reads TGTGTCTTGTCAACACAGGGGTACGAGCAGTACTTC.

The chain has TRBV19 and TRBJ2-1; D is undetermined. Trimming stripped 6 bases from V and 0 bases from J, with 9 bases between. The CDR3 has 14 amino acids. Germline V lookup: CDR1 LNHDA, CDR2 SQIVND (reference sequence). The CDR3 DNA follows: TGTGCCAGTAGGATTGACTCCTCCTACAATGAGCAGTTCTTC. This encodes CASRIDSSYNEQFF.

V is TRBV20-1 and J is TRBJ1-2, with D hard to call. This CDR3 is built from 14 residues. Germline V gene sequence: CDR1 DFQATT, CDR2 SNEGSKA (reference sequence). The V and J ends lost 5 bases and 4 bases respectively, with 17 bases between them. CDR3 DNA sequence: TGCAGTGCTCCACCCGCTGGCGACGTCTATGGCTACACCTTC. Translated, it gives CSAPPAGDVYGYTF.

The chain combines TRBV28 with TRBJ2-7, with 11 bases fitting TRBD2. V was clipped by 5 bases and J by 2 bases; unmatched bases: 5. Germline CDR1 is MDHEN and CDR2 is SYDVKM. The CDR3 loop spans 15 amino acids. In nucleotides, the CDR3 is TGTGCCAGCAGTAAACTAGCGGGAGCAGCCTACGAGCAGTACTTC. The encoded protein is CASSKLAGAAYEQYF.

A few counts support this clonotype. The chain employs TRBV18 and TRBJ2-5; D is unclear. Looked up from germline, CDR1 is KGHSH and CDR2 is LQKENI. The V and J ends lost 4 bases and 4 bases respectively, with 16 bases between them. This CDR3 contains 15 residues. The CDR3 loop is CASSLLDPLVETQYF. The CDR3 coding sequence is TGTGCCAGCTCACTACTTGACCCGCTGGTAGAGACCCAGTACTTC.

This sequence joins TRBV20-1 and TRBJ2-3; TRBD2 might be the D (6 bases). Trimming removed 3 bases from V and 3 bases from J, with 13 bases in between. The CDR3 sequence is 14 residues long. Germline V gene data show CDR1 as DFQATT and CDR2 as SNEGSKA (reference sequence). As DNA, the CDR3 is TGCAGTGCTAGCCCCCCGGGAGTAACAGATACGCAGTATTTT. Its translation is CSASPPGVTDTQYF.

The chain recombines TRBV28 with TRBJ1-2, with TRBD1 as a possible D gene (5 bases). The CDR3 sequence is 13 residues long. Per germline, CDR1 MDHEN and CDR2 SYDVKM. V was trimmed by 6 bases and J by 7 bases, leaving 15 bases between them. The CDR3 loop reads CASRGPRGSGYTF. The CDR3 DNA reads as TGTGCCAGCAGAGGGCCGAGGGGCTCTGGCTACACCTTC.

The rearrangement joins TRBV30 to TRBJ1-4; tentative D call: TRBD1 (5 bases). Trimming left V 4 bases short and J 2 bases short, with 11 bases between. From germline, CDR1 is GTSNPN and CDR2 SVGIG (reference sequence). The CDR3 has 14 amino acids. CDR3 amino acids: CAWMGQGTNEKLFF. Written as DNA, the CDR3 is TGTGCCTGGATGGGCCAGGGCACTAATGAAAAACTGTTTTTT.

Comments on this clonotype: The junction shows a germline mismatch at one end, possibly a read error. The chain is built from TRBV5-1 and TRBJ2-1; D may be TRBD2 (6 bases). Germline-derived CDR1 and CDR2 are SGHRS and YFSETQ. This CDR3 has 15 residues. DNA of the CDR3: TGCGCCAGCAGCTTGGCCCTAGGGAGGTACAATGGGCAGTTCTTC. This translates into CASSLALGRYNGQFF.

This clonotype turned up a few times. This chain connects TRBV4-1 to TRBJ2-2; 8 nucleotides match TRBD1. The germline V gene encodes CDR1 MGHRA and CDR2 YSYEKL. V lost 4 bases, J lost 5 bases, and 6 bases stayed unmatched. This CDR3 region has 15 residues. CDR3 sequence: CASSPDRVETGELFF. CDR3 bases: TGCGCCAGCAGCCCGGACAGGGTTGAAACCGGGGAGCTGTTTTTT.

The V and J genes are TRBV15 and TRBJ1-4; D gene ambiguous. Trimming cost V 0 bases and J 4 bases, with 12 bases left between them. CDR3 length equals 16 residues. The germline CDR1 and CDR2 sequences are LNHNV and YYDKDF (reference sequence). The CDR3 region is CATSRDTGNFNEKLFF. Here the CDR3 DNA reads TGTGCCACCAGCAGAGATACCGGGAATTTTAATGAAAAACTGTTTTTT.

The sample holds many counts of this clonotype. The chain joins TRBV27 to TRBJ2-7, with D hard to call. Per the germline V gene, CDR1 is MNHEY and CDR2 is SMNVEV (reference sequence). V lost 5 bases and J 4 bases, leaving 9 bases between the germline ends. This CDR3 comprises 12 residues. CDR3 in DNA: TGTGCCAGCAGTCCCGGACGGTACGAGCAGTACTTC. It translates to CASSPGRYEQYF.

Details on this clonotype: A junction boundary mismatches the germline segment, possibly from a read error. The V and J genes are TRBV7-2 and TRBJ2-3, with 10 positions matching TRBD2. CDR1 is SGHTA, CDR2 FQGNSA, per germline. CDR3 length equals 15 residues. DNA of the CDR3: TGTGCCGGCAGTTTCGGGACTAGCGTCCCAGATACGCAGTATTTT. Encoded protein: CAGSFGTSVPDTQYF.